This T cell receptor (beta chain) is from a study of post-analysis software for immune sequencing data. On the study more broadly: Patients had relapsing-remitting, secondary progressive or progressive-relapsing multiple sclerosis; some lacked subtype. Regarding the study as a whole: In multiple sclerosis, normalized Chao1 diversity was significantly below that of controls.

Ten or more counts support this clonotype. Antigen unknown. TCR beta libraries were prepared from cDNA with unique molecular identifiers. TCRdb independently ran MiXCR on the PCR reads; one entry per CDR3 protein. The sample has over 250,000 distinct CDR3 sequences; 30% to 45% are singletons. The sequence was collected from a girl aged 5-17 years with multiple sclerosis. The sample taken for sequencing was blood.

CDR3: CASSYLQGSTEAFF. The CDR3 DNA reads as TGTGCCAGCAGTTACCTCCAGGGGAGTACTGAAGCTTTCTTT. V and J are TRBV6-5 and TRBJ1-1, with D perhaps matching TRBD1 (6 bases). Germline lookup yields CDR1 MNHEY and CDR2 SVGAGI. V lost 2 bases and J 5 bases, leaving 12 bases between the germline ends. The CDR3 is 14 amino acids.